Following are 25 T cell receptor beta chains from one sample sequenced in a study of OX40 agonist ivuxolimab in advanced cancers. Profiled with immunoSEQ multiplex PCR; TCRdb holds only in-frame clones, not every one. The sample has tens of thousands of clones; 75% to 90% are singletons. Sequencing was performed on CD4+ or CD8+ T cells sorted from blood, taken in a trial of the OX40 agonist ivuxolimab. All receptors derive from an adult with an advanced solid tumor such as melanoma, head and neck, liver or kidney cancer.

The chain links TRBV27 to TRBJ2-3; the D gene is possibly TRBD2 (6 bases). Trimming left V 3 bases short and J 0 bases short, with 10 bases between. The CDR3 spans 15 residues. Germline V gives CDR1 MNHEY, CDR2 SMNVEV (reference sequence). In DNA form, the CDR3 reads TGTGCCAGCAGTTTGGGGACTTCCAGCACAGATACGCAGTATTTT. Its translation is CASSLGTSSTDTQYF.

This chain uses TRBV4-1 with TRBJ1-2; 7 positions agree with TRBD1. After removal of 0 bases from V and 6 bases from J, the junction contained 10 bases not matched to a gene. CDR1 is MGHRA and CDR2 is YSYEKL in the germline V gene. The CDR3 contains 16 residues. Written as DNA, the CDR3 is TGCGCCAGCAGCCAAGAGACAGGGCTCCCCGGGGATGGCTACACCTTC. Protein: CASSQETGLPGDGYTF.

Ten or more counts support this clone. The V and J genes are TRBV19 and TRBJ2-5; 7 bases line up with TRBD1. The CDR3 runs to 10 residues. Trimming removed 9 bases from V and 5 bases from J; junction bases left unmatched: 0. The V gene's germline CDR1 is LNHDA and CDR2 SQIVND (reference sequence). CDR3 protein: CARQGETQYF. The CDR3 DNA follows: TGTGCCAGACAGGGGGAGACCCAGTACTTC.

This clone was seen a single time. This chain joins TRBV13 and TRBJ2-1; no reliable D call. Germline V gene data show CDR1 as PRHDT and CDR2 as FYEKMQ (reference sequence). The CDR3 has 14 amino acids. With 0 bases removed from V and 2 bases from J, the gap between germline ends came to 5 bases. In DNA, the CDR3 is TGTGCCAGCAGCTTAGGGGGGACCTACAATGAGCAGTTCTTC. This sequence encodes CASSLGGTYNEQFF.

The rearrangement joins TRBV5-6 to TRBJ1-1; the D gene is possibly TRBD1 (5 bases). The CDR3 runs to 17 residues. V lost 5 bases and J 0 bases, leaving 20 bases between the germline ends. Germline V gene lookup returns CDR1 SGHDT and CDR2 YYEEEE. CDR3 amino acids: CASSPGRRGYMNTEAFF. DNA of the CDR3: TGTGCCAGCAGTCCAGGGAGGCGGGGCTACATGAACACTGAAGCTTTCTTT.

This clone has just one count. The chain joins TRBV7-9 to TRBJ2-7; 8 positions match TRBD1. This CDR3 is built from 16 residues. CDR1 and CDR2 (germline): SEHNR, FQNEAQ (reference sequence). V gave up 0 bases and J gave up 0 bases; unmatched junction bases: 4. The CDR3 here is CASSLAGTGTSYEQYF. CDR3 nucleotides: TGTGCCAGCAGCTTAGCGGGGACAGGAACCTCCTACGAGCAGTACTTC.

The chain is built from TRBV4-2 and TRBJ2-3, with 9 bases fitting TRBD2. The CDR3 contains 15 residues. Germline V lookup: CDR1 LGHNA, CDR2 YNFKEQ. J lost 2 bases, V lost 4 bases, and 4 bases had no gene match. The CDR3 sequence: CASSPRLAVTDTQYF. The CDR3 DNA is TGTGCCAGCAGCCCCCGACTAGCGGTCACAGATACGCAGTATTTT.

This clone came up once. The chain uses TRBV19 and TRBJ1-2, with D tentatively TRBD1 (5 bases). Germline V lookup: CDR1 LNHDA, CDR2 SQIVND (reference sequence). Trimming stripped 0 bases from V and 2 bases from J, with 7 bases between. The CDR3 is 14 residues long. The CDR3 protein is CASSIEGGNYGYTF. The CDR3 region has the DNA TGTGCCAGTAGTATAGAGGGGGGAAACTATGGCTACACCTTC.

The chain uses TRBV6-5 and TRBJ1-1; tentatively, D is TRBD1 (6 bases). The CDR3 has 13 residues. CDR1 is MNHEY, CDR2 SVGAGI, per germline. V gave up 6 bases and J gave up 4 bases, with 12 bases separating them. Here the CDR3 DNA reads TGTGCCAGCAGGCGGGGGCCCCTCACTGAAGCTTTCTTT. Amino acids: CASRRGPLTEAFF.

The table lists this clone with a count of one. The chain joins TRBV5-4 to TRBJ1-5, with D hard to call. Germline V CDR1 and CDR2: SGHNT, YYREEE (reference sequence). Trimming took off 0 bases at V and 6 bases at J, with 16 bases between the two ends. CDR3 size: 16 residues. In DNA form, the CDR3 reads TGTGCCAGCAGCTTGGGAGGGAGGGAGATCGGTCAGCCCCAGCATTTT. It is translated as CASSLGGREIGQPQHF.

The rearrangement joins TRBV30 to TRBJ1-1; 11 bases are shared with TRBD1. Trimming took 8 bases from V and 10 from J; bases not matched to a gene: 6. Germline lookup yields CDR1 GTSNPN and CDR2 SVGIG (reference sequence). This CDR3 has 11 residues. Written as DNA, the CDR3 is TGTGCCCGGGGACAGGGGGTCGGAGCTTTCTTT. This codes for CARGQGVGAFF.

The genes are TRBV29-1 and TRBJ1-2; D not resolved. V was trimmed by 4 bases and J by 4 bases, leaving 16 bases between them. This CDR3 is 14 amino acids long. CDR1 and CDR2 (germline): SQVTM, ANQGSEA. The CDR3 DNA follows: TGCAGCGTTGGGACGGGATCGGACGGCTATGGCTACACCTTC. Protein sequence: CSVGTGSDGYGYTF. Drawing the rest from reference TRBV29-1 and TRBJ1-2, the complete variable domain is SAVISQKPSRDICQRGTSLTIQCQVDSQVTMMFWYRQQPGQSLTLIATANQGSEATYESGFVIDKFPISRPNLTFSTLTVSNMSPEDSSIYLCSVGTGSDGYGYTFGSGTRLTVV.

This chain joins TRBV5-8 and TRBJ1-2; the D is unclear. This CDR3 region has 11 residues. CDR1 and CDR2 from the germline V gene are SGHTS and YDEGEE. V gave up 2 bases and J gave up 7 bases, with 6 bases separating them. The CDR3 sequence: CASSFGVGYTF. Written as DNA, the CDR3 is TGTGCCAGCAGCTTCGGGGTTGGCTACACCTTC.

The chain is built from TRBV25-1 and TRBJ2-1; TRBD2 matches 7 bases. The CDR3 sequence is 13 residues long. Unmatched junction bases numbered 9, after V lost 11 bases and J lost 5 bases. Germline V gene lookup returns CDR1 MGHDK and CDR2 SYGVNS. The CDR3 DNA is TGTGCCGGGGGGGACTACCTGAACAATGAGCAGTTCTTC. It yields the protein CAGGDYLNNEQFF.

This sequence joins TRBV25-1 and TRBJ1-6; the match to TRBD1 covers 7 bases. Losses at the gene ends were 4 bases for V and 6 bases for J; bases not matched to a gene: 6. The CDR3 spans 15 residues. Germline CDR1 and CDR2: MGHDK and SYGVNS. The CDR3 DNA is TGTGCCAGCAGTGGTAGACAGGGTGTTAATTCACCCCTCCACTTT. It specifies CASSGRQGVNSPLHF. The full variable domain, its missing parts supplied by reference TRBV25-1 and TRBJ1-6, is EADIYQTPRYLVIGTGKKITLECSQTMGHDKMYWYQQDPGMELHLIHYSYGVNSTEKGDLSSESTVSRIRTEHFPLTLESARPSHTSQYLCASSGRQGVNSPLHFGNGTRLTVT.

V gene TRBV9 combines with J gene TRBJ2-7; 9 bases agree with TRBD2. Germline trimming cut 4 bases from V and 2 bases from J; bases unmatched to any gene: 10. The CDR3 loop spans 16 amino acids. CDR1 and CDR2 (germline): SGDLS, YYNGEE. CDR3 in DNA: TGTGCCAGCAGCCCCAGACTAGCGGATTTGGCCTACGAGCAGTACTTC. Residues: CASSPRLADLAYEQYF.

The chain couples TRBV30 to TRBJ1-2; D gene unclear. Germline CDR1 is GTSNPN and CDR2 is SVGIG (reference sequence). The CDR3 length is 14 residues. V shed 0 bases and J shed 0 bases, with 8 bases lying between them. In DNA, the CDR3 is TGTGCCTGGAGTGTAGGTCCAGCTAACTATGGCTACACCTTC. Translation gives CAWSVGPANYGYTF.

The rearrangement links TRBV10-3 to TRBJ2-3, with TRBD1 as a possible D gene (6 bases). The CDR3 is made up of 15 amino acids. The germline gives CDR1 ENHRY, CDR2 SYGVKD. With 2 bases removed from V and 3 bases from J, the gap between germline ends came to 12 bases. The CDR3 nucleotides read TGTGCCATCAGTGAGACAGGGCAAGAGACAGATACGCAGTATTTT. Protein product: CAISETGQETDTQYF.

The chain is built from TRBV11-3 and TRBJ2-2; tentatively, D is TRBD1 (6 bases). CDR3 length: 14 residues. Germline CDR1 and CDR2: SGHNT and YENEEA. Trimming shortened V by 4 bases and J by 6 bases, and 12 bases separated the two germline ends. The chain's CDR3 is CASSSDSSAGELFF. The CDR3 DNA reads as TGTGCCAGCAGCTCGGACAGTTCGGCCGGGGAGCTGTTTTTT. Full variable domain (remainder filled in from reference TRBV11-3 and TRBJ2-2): EAGVVQSPRYKIIEKKQPVAFWCNPISGHNTLYWYLQNLGQGPELLIRYENEEAVDDSQLPKDRFSAERLKGVDSTLKIQPAELGDSAVYLCASSSDSSAGELFFGEGSRLTVL.

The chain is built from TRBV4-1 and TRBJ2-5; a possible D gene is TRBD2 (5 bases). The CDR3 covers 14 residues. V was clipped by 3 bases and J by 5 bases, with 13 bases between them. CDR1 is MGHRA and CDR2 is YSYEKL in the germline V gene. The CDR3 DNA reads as TGCGCCAGCAGCCACCCTAACCGCGGGGAGACCCAGTACTTC. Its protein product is CASSHPNRGETQYF.

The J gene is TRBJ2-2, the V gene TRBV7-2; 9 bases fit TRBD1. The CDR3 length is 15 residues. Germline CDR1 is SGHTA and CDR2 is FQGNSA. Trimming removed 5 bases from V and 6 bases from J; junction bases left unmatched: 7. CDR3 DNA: TGTGCCAGCAGCCCGGGACAGGGTAGGGCCGGGGAGCTGTTTTTT. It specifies CASSPGQGRAGELFF.

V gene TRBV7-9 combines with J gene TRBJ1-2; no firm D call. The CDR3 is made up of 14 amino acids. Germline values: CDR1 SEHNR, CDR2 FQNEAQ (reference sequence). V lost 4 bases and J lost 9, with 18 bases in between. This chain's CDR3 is CASSSPGFQSSYTF. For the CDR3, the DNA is TGTGCCAGCAGCTCCCCCGGTTTTCAGTCAAGCTACACCTTC.

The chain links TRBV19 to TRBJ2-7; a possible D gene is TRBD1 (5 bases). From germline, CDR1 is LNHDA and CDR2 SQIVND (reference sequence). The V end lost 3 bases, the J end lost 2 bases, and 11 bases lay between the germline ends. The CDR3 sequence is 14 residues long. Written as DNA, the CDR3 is TGTGCCAGTAGTATCCTCGACAGTACCTACGAGCAGTACTTC. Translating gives CASSILDSTYEQYF.

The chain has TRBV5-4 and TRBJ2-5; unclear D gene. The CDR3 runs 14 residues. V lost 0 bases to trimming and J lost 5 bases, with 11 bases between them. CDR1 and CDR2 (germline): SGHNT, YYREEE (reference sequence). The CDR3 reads CASSLADLGETQYF. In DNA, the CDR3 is TGTGCCAGCAGCTTGGCGGACCTTGGGGAGACCCAGTACTTC.

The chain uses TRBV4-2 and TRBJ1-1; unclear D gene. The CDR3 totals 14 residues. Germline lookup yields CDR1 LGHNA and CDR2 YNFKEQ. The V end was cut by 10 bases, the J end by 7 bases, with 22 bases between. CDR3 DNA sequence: TGTGCCACCGCGATTCGAGAGGGCCCTGGTGAAGCTTTCTTT. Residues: CATAIREGPGEAFF.